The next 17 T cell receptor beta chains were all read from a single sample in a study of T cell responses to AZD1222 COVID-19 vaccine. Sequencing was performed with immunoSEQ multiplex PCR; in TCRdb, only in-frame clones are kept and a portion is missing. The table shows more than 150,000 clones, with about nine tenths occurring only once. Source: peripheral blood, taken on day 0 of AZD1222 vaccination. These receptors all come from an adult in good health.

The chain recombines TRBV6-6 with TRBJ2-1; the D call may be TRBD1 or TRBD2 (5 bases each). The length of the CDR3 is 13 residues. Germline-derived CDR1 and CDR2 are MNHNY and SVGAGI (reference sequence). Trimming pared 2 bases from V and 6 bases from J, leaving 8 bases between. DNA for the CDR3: TGTGCCAGCAGTTACGAGGGGATCAATGAGCAGTTCTTC. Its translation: CASSYEGINEQFF.

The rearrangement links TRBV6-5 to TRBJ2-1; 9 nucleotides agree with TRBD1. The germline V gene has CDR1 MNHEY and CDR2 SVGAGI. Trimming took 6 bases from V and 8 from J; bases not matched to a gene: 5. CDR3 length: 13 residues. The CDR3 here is CASRRQGGDEQFF. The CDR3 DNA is TGTGCCAGCAGGAGACAGGGGGGGGATGAGCAGTTCTTC.

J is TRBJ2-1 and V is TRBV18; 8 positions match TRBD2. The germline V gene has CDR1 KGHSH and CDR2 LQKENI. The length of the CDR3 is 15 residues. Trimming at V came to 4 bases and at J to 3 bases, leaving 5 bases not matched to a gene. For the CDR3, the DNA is TGTGCCAGCTCACGGAGCGGGGGAAACTACAATGAGCAGTTCTTC. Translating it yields CASSRSGGNYNEQFF. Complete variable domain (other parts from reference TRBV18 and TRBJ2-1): NAGVMQNPRHLVRRRGQEARLRCSPMKGHSHVYWYRQLPEEGLKFMVYLQKENIIDESGMPKERFSAEFPKEGPSILRIQQVVRGDSAAYFCASSRSGGNYNEQFFGPGTRLTVL.

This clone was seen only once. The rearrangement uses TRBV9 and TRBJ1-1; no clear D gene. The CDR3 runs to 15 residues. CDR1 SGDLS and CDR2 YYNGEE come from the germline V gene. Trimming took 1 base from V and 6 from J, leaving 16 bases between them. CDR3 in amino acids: CASSVFPGQGAEAFF. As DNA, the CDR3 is TGTGCCAGCAGCGTATTTCCGGGCCAAGGCGCTGAAGCTTTCTTT.

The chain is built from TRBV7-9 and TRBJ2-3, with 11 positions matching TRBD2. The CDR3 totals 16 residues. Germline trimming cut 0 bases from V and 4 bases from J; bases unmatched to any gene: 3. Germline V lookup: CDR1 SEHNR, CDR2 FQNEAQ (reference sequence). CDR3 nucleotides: TGTGCCAGCAGCTTAGCTAGCGGGGGGGCATCAGATACGCAGTATTTT. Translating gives CASSLASGGASDTQYF.

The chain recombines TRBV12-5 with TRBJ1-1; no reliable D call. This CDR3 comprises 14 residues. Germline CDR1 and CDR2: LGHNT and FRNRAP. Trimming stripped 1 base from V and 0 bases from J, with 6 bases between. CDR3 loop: CASGLGQVNTEAFF. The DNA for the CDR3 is TGTGCTAGTGGTTTGGGCCAGGTGAACACTGAAGCTTTCTTT.

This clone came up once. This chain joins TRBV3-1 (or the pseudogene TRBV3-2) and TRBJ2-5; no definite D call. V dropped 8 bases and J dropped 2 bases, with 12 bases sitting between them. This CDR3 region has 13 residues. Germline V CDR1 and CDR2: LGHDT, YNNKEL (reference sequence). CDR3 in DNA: TGTGCCAGCTTAGGAGAGGCTCAAGAGACCCAGTACTTC. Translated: CASLGEAQETQYF.

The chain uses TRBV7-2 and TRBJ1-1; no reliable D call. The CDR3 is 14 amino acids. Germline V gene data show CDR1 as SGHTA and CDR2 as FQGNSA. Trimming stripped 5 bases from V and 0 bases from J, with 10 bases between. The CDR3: CASSLDPVNTEAFF. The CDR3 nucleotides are TGTGCCAGCAGCCTAGATCCTGTGAACACTGAAGCTTTCTTT.

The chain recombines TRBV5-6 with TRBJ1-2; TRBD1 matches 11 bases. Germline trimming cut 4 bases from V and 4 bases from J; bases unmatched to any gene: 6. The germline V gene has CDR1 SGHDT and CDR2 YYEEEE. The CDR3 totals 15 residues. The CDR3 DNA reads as TGTGCCAGCAGCCTAGGACAGGGGGCTTCCTATGGCTACACCTTC. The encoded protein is CASSLGQGASYGYTF.

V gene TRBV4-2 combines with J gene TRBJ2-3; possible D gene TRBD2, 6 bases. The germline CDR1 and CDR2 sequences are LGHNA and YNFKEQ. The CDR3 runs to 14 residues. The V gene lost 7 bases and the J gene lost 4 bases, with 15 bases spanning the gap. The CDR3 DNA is TGTGCCAGCACCCGGGAGCTTGGCGCAGATACGCAGTATTTT. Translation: CASTRELGADTQYF.

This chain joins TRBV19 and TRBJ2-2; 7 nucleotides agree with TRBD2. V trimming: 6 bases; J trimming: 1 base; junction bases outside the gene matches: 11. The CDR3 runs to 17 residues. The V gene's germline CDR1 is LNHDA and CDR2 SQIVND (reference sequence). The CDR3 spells CASSIPLALGNTGELFF. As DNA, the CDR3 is TGTGCCAGTAGCATACCACTAGCGCTCGGGAACACCGGGGAGCTGTTTTTT.

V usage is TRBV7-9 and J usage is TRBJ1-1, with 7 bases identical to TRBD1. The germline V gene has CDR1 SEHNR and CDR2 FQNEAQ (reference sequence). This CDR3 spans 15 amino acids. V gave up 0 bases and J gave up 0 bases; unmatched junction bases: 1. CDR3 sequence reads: CASSLAGQMNTEAFF. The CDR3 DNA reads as TGTGCCAGCAGCTTAGCGGGACAGATGAACACTGAAGCTTTCTTT.

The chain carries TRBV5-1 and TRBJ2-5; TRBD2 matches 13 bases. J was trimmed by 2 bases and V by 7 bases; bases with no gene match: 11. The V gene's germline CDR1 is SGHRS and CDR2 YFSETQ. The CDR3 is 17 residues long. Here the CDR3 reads CASSPGLAGTLQETQYF. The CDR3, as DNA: TGCGCCAGCTCACCGGGACTAGCGGGGACCCTACAAGAGACCCAGTACTTC.

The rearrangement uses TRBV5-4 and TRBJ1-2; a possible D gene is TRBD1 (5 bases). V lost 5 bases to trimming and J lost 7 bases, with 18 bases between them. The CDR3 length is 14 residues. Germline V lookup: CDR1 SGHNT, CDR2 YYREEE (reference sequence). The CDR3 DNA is TGTGCCAGCAGTCCCGCCGGGGCGCAAGGTGGCTACACCTTC. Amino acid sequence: CASSPAGAQGGYTF.

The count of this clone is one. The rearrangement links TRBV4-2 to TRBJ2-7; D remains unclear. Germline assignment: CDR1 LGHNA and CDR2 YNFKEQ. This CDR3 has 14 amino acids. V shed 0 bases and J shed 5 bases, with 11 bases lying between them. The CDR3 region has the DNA TGTGCCAGCAGCCAAGAAGGCCTGCCGGACGAGCAGTACTTC. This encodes CASSQEGLPDEQYF.

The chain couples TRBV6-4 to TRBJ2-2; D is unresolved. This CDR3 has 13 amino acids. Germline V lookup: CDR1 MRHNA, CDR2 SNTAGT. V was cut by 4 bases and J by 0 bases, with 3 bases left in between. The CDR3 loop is CASSGSNTGELFF. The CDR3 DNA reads TGTGCCAGCAGTGGGTCGAACACCGGGGAGCTGTTTTTT.

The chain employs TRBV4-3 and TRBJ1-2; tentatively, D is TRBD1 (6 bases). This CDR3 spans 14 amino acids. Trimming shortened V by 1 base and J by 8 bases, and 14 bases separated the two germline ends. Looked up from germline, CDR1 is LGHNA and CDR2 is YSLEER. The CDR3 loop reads CASSQGKAGDGYTF. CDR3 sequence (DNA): TGCGCCAGCAGCCAAGGGAAGGCAGGGGACGGCTACACCTTC.